Reported below is one T cell receptor beta chain. Time point given: persistent/refractory GD, antithyroid drugs over 5 years with positive TRAb. Extracted RNA from PBMCs served as the source of the TCR library. These data originate in a study of regulatory T cells in long-lasting Graves disease. Arm-PCR with iRepertoire HTBI primers amplified the CDR3 regions for these TCR beta libraries. MiXCR, applied by TCRdb to the multiplex PCR reads, yields one record per CDR3 protein. This repertoire shows about 470,000 distinct CDR3 sequences, less than 25% found once; its top ten account for roughly 8%. The sample was peripheral blood mononuclear cells (PBMCs), taken when the disease was refractory, from a patient treated with antithyroid drugs. This sequence originates from a female donor with Graves disease.

DNA of the CDR3: TGTGCCAGCAGCGTAGAGGGGGGGACCGCCCACGAGCAGTACTTC. This codes for CASSVEGGTAHEQYF. The V gene is TRBV9, the J gene TRBJ2-7; D perhaps matches TRBD2 (7 bases). The V end was cut by 0 bases, the J end by 5 bases, with 15 bases between. Germline assignment: CDR1 SGDLS and CDR2 YYNGEE. CDR3 length: 15 amino acids.